One and the same sample provided the 32 T cell receptor beta chains below, sequenced in a study of early T cells in non-severe SARS-CoV-2 infection. TCRdb ran MiXCR on the 5' RACE reads and lists one entry per CDR3 protein. The data contain over 20,000 distinct CDR3 sequences, 5% of them singletons. Sequenced: whole blood. The receptors stem from an adult who was a healthcare worker with PCR-confirmed SARS-CoV-2 infection or an uninfected control (not recorded which).

Relative to its sample, this clonotype is medium-sized. The V gene is TRBV11-3, the J gene TRBJ2-7, with 8 bases fitting TRBD1. The CDR3 contains 14 residues. J was trimmed by 7 bases and V by 2 bases; bases with no gene match: 7. Germline lookup yields CDR1 SGHNT and CDR2 YENEEA. CDR3 sequence: CASSLPGTGGEQYF. CDR3 bases: TGTGCCAGCAGCTTACCAGGGACAGGTGGAGAGCAGTACTTC.

This clonotype was seen many times. The chain combines TRBV29-1 with TRBJ2-1, with TRBD2 matching over 8 bases. Germline CDR1 is SQVTM and CDR2 is ANQGSEA. V was clipped by 7 bases and J by 14 bases; unmatched bases: 13. The CDR3 runs 12 residues. For the CDR3, the DNA is TGCAGCGCCGGGGAAACCGGGACTAGGAAGTTCTTC. Translating gives CSAGETGTRKFF.

This clonotype was seen at least ten times. The chain links TRBV7-9 to TRBJ1-6, with D possibly matching TRBD1 (5 bases). Per germline, CDR1 SEHNR and CDR2 FQNEAQ (reference sequence). The CDR3 covers 14 residues. Trimming took off 8 bases at V and 7 bases at J, with 15 bases between the two ends. In nucleotides, the CDR3 is TGTGCCAGCGTAATCTCAGGGAGGAATTCACCCCTCCACTTT. Protein product: CASVISGRNSPLHF.

This clonotype was seen repeatedly, ten times or more. This chain links TRBV3-1 with TRBJ1-2; TRBD1 might be the D (6 bases). Trimming took 3 bases from V and 2 from J, leaving 10 bases between them. This CDR3 comprises 14 residues. Germline lookup yields CDR1 LGHDT and CDR2 YNNKEL (reference sequence). CDR3 in DNA: TGTGCCAGCAGCCAGCGGACAGACAACTATGGCTACACCTTC. Its protein is CASSQRTDNYGYTF. Filled out from reference TRBV3-1 and TRBJ1-2, the complete variable domain reads DTAVSQTPKYLVTQMGNDKSIKCEQNLGHDTMYWYKQDSKKFLKIMFSYNNKELIINETVPNRFSPKSPDKAHLNLHINSLELGDSAVYFCASSQRTDNYGYTFGSGTRLTVV.

J is TRBJ2-7 and V is TRBV5-1; a weak D match, TRBD1 (6 bases). This CDR3 contains 16 residues. Trimming removed 4 bases at V and 0 bases at J, with 17 bases between. Germline-derived CDR1 and CDR2 are SGHRS and YFSETQ. DNA for the CDR3: TGCGCCAGCAGCGACGGACAGCCCTATTCCTCCTACGAGCAGTACTTC. Encoded protein: CASSDGQPYSSYEQYF.

This clonotype was counted many times. This chain uses TRBV29-1 with TRBJ2-5, with D possibly being TRBD1 or TRBD2 (5 bases each). The CDR3 runs to 14 residues. Germline CDR1 is SQVTM and CDR2 is ANQGSEA. The V end was cut by 3 bases, the J end by 1 base, with 12 bases between. The CDR3 region has the DNA TGCAGCGTTGAGGGGGTCGGGACCCAAGAGACCCAGTACTTC. Translating it yields CSVEGVGTQETQYF.

This clonotype was found many times. The chain uses TRBV7-2 and TRBJ2-1, with 14 nucleotides matching TRBD2. The germline V gene encodes CDR1 SGHTA and CDR2 FQGNSA. The CDR3 contains 16 residues. V was pared by 8 bases and J by 4 bases, with 7 bases of the junction left unmatched. The CDR3 bases are TGTGCCAGCTCAGGGACTAGCGGGGGCTTATACAATGAGCAGTTCTTC. This codes for CASSGTSGGLYNEQFF.

This clonotype was seen a few times. CDR3 DNA: TGTGCCAGCAGCCACGGACAGGGGGCCTACAATGAGCAGTTCTTC. Its protein product is CASSHGQGAYNEQFF. The chain combines TRBV7-6 with TRBJ2-1; 10 positions match TRBD1. Trimming removed 5 bases from V and 2 bases from J; junction bases left unmatched: 3. The CDR3 length is 15 residues. Germline loops: CDR1 SGHVS, CDR2 FNYEAQ.

The V gene is TRBV6-5, the J gene TRBJ2-7; D gene uncertain. The germline CDR1 and CDR2 sequences are MNHEY and SVGAGI. CDR3 length: 13 amino acids. V was cut by 0 bases and J by 1 base, with 4 bases left in between. CDR3 nucleotides: TGTGCCAGCAGTTACTCAGGGTCCTACGAGCAGTACTTC. Translation: CASSYSGSYEQYF.

This clonotype was found many times. The chain carries TRBV20-1 and TRBJ2-3; 10 positions agree with TRBD2. The germline V gene encodes CDR1 DFQATT and CDR2 SNEGSKA (reference sequence). The CDR3 has 15 amino acids. The trim removed 3 bases at V and 2 bases at J, leaving 5 bases unmatched. Here the CDR3 DNA reads TGCAGTGCTAGCGCTAGCGGGGGATACACAGATACGCAGTATTTT. This gives the protein CSASASGGYTDTQYF.

The rearrangement links TRBV7-6 to TRBJ2-3; no clear D gene. From germline, CDR1 is SGHVS and CDR2 FNYEAQ. V gave up 5 bases and J gave up 2 bases, with 8 bases separating them. The CDR3 consists of 13 residues. The CDR3 DNA reads TGTGCCAGCAGCCACCGACCCACAGATACGCAGTATTTT. Translating it yields CASSHRPTDTQYF.

The chain carries TRBV5-4 and TRBJ2-2, with D tentatively TRBD2 (6 bases). CDR1 is SGHNT and CDR2 is YYREEE in the germline V gene (reference sequence). Trimming stripped 2 bases from V and 4 bases from J, with 12 bases between. The CDR3 covers 15 residues. The DNA for the CDR3 is TGTGCCAGCAGCTTCGGCGGGGACCGCACCGGGGAGCTGTTTTTT. It specifies CASSFGGDRTGELFF.

At least ten counts were recorded for this clonotype. V is TRBV29-1 and J is TRBJ1-5; tentative D call: TRBD1 (5 bases). V was trimmed by 0 bases and J by 5 bases, leaving 20 bases between them. This CDR3 comprises 17 residues. CDR1 and CDR2 (germline): SQVTM, ANQGSEA. CDR3 nucleotide sequence: TGCAGCGTTGAAGAGTGGAGGGGCCAAAAGAGGGATCAGCCCCAGCATTTT. Protein product: CSVEEWRGQKRDQPQHF.

This clonotype was counted ten times or more. The chain recombines TRBV2 with TRBJ2-2; 8 bases are shared with TRBD2. The CDR3 spans 14 residues. Germline CDR1 reads SNHLY; CDR2 reads FYNNEI. V was clipped by 7 bases and J by 7 bases; unmatched bases: 8. The CDR3 reads CASKQRGLRGELFF. In DNA form, the CDR3 reads TGTGCCAGCAAGCAGCGGGGGCTTCGCGGGGAGCTGTTTTTT.

This clonotype was detected only a few times. The chain employs TRBV11-2 and TRBJ2-5; D unclear. V dropped 1 base and J dropped 3 bases, with 12 bases sitting between them. CDR3 size: 15 residues. Germline values: CDR1 SGHAT, CDR2 FQNNGV. CDR3 sequence (DNA): TGTGCCAGCAGCTTAGCGCCTGCCACTGAAGAGACCCAGTACTTC. Protein sequence: CASSLAPATEETQYF.

This clonotype is medium-sized by share. One junction end disagrees with the germline gene, perhaps due to a read error. The CDR3 DNA reads as TGTGCTAGCAGCTTAGCGGGAGGGGGCCCGGGAGATACGCAGTATTTT. Its translation: CASSLAGGGPGDTQYF. The rearrangement links TRBV7-7 to TRBJ2-3; TRBD2 matches 11 bases. This CDR3 spans 16 amino acids. CDR1 and CDR2 (germline): SSHAT, FNYEAQ (reference sequence).

Ten or more counts support this clonotype. This chain joins TRBV19 and TRBJ1-6, with a weak D call TRBD1 (5 bases). Germline CDR1 is LNHDA and CDR2 is SQIVND (reference sequence). This CDR3 is 12 amino acids long. Trimming removed 4 bases at V and 13 bases at J, with 11 bases between. The CDR3 loop is CASSTGRTPLHF. CDR3 nucleotides: TGTGCCAGTAGTACGGGACGGACCCCCCTCCACTTT.

This clonotype was recorded at least ten times. The chain has TRBV20-1 and TRBJ1-6; D might be TRBD1 (6 bases). Germline loops: CDR1 DFQATT, CDR2 SNEGSKA (reference sequence). V lost 1 base, J lost 9 bases, and 16 bases lay in between. The CDR3 has 15 amino acids. In DNA form, the CDR3 reads TGCAGTGCTAGAGTAAACAGGGATGGGATTTCACCCCTCCACTTT. This translates into CSARVNRDGISPLHF.

This chain uses TRBV4-2 with TRBJ1-5; weak D call: TRBD1 (5 bases). Germline lookup yields CDR1 LGHNA and CDR2 YNFKEQ. The CDR3 has 16 residues. V was clipped by 0 bases and J by 3 bases, with 12 bases between them. The CDR3 loop is CASSQDMGVDNQPQHF. In nucleotides, the CDR3 is TGTGCCAGCAGCCAAGATATGGGGGTTGACAATCAGCCCCAGCATTTT.

This clonotype was found many times. The chain carries TRBV11-2 and TRBJ2-7; D ambiguous. The germline CDR1 and CDR2 sequences are SGHAT and FQNNGV. Trimming shortened V by 7 bases and J by 0 bases, and 13 bases separated the two germline ends. This CDR3 spans 14 amino acids. The CDR3 coding sequence is TGTGCCAGCACTGAGACTCCCATCTCCTACGAGCAGTACTTC. The encoded protein is CASTETPISYEQYF.

This clonotype has ten or more counts. The rearrangement uses TRBV18 and TRBJ2-5; TRBD1 is a possible D gene (6 bases). The CDR3 is 13 amino acids. Germline CDR1 reads KGHSH; CDR2 reads LQKENI. V was pared by 3 bases and J by 4 bases, with 9 bases between. CDR3 in DNA: TGTGCCAGCTCACCGGACAGTGGAGAGACCCAGTACTTC. Amino acid sequence: CASSPDSGETQYF.

The sample holds many counts of this clonotype. This chain joins TRBV7-9 and TRBJ2-1, with a tentative D call TRBD2 (6 bases). In germline, CDR1 is SEHNR, CDR2 FQNEAQ (reference sequence). V gave up 2 bases and J gave up 1 base, with 12 bases separating them. The CDR3 consists of 16 residues. This chain's CDR3 is CASSLREEASYNEQFF. The CDR3 DNA follows: TGTGCCAGCAGCTTAAGGGAGGAGGCATCCTACAATGAGCAGTTCTTC.

The V and J genes are TRBV20-1 and TRBJ2-3; 7 bases match TRBD1. The germline V gene encodes CDR1 DFQATT and CDR2 SNEGSKA (reference sequence). The CDR3 is 14 amino acids. Trimming removed 3 bases from V and 2 bases from J; junction bases left unmatched: 5. CDR3 protein: CSASQDRHTDTQYF. The CDR3 DNA reads as TGCAGTGCTAGCCAGGACAGGCACACAGATACGCAGTATTTT.

Many counts were recorded for this clonotype. The chain employs TRBV7-2 and TRBJ2-6; TRBD1 matches at 7 bases. The CDR3 consists of 17 residues. The trim removed 4 bases at V and 0 bases at J, leaving 6 bases unmatched. The germline V gene encodes CDR1 SGHTA and CDR2 FQGNSA. CDR3: CASSYRTGLSGANVLTF. CDR3 sequence (DNA): TGTGCCAGCAGCTACAGGACAGGTCTCTCTGGGGCCAACGTCCTGACTTTC.

This clonotype showed up many times. The CDR3 DNA sequence: TGCGCCAGCAGCCAAGAGCGGGGGAAAGAGACCCAGTACTTC. Translated: CASSQERGKETQYF. The chain has TRBV4-3 and TRBJ2-5, with 7 bases aligning to TRBD2. Germline V gene sequence: CDR1 LGHNA, CDR2 YSLEER. CDR3 size: 14 residues. Trimming took 0 bases from V and 3 from J; bases not matched to a gene: 1.

This clonotype was observed many times. This rearrangement joins TRBV7-3 to TRBJ2-7; 8 bases map to TRBD1. The germline gives CDR1 SGHTA, CDR2 FQGTGA. CDR3 size: 14 residues. V was pared by 5 bases and J by 2 bases, with 5 bases of the junction left unmatched. The CDR3 region has the DNA TGTGCCAGCAGCCCCCGACAGGGGACCTACGAGCAGTACTTC. Amino acid sequence: CASSPRQGTYEQYF.

The table lists this clonotype with many counts. The genes are TRBV19 and TRBJ2-1; the D call may be TRBD1 or TRBD2 (5 bases each). Between the trimmed V and J ends, which lost 3 bases and 1 base, there was a span of 10 bases. Germline V gene data show CDR1 as LNHDA and CDR2 as SQIVND (reference sequence). This CDR3 is 15 amino acids long. DNA of the CDR3: TGTGCCAGTAGTATTTCAGGGAGTTCCTACAATGAGCAGTTCTTC. This codes for CASSISGSSYNEQFF. Together with reference TRBV19 and TRBJ2-1, the CDR3 gives the full variable domain: DGGITQSPKYLFRKEGQNVTLSCEQNLNHDAMYWYRQDPGQGLRLIYYSQIVNDFQKGDIAEGYSVSREKKESFPLTVTSAQKNPTAFYLCASSISGSSYNEQFFGPGTRLTVL.

V gene TRBV6-2 or TRBV6-3 combines with J gene TRBJ2-5; no firm D call. This CDR3 spans 11 amino acids. CDR1 and CDR2 (germline): MNHEY, SVGEGT. Trimming removed 6 bases at V and 5 bases at J, with 7 bases between. Written as DNA, the CDR3 is TGTGCCAGCAGCAACACGGAGACCCAGTACTTC. The encoded protein is CASSNTETQYF.

Many counts were recorded for this clonotype. The rearrangement uses TRBV2 and TRBJ1-1; no clear D gene. Trimming cost V 5 bases and J 0 bases, with 7 bases left between them. The CDR3 is 13 amino acids. Per germline, CDR1 SNHLY and CDR2 FYNNEI. CDR3 DNA: TGTGCCAGCAGTTCGCAGGTGAACACTGAAGCTTTCTTT. It encodes CASSSQVNTEAFF.

The rearrangement uses TRBV4-3 and TRBJ2-1, with D unclear. Germline-derived CDR1 and CDR2 are LGHNA and YSLEER. Trimming took off 4 bases at V and 0 bases at J, with 16 bases between the two ends. The CDR3 runs 17 residues. The CDR3 is CASSPTITPTSYNEQFF. Here the CDR3 DNA reads TGCGCCAGCAGCCCCACCATTACACCTACCTCCTACAATGAGCAGTTCTTC.

In this sample, this clonotype turned up a few times. The chain is built from TRBV25-1 and TRBJ2-1; D not certain. The V end lost 5 bases, the J end lost 0 bases, and 8 bases lay between the germline ends. CDR1 and CDR2 from the germline V gene are MGHDK and SYGVNS. The CDR3 contains 14 residues. CDR3: CASSPVISYNEQFF. DNA of the CDR3: TGTGCCAGCAGTCCCGTAATCTCCTACAATGAGCAGTTCTTC.

This clonotype was detected many times. The chain recombines TRBV11-2 with TRBJ2-5; D remains unclear. This CDR3 contains 12 residues. Trimming took off 1 base at V and 5 bases at J, with 5 bases between the two ends. Germline V lookup: CDR1 SGHAT, CDR2 FQNNGV. The CDR3 bases are TGTGCCAGCAGCTTAGTTTCGGAGACCCAGTACTTC. Translation gives CASSLVSETQYF.